These 9 T cell receptor beta chains were sequenced from one sample in a study of shared clonotypes between healthy human individuals. The table came from immunoSEQ multiplex PCR; TCRdb's copy has only in-frame clones and leaves some out. Of about 990,000 clones in the sample, approximately 80% were seen once. The source material was memory CD4+ T cells from PBMCs. The subset: CD45RA-negative fraction. All receptors derive from a man aged 18-30 years in good health. Some clones in this sample may be carry-over from other donors' samples.

The rearrangement links TRBV28 to TRBJ1-5, with D possibly TRBD1 on 5 matching bases. V was trimmed by 5 bases and J by 0 bases, leaving 14 bases between them. Germline assignment: CDR1 MDHEN and CDR2 SYDVKM. The CDR3 is made up of 16 amino acids. CDR3 in DNA: TGTGCCAGCAGTCCACGACAGATCTATAGCAATCAGCCCCAGCATTTT. It codes for CASSPRQIYSNQPQHF.

J is TRBJ2-4 and V is TRBV7-9; 16 bases agree with TRBD2. Trimming took 2 bases from V and 8 from J; bases not matched to a gene: 9. The V gene's germline CDR1 is SEHNR and CDR2 FQNEAQ (reference sequence). The length of the CDR3 is 18 residues. The CDR3 reads CASSLQPGLAGGPYIQYF. Written as DNA, the CDR3 is TGTGCCAGCAGCTTACAACCGGGACTAGCGGGAGGGCCATACATTCAGTACTTC.

The chain is built from TRBV13 and TRBJ2-1, with 9 bases aligning to TRBD2. Per germline, CDR1 PRHDT and CDR2 FYEKMQ (reference sequence). With 5 bases clipped from V and 7 bases from J, the junction kept 21 bases outside the gene matches. This CDR3 has 19 residues. CDR3 sequence: CASSPRGSGRILTRNEQFF. The CDR3 coding sequence is TGTGCCAGCAGCCCCCGAGGTAGCGGGAGAATTCTTACTAGGAATGAGCAGTTCTTC.

V usage is TRBV18 and J usage is TRBJ2-1; tentative D call: TRBD2 (6 bases). Trimming stripped 1 base from V and 4 bases from J, with 11 bases between. CDR1 and CDR2 (germline): KGHSH, LQKENI. The CDR3 has 15 residues. CDR3 loop: CASSPQPGLYNEQFF. In DNA form, the CDR3 reads TGTGCCAGCTCACCACAACCCGGACTATACAATGAGCAGTTCTTC. Looking up the rest from reference TRBV18 and TRBJ2-1 gives the full variable domain: NAGVMQNPRHLVRRRGQEARLRCSPMKGHSHVYWYRQLPEEGLKFMVYLQKENIIDESGMPKERFSAEFPKEGPSILRIQQVVRGDSAAYFCASSPQPGLYNEQFFGPGTRLTVL.

This clone was counted a few times. V is TRBV30 and J is TRBJ1-1; 10 bases map to TRBD1. Trimming cost V 4 bases and J 3 bases; bases outside gene matches: 8. The CDR3 covers 15 residues. The germline V gene encodes CDR1 GTSNPN and CDR2 SVGIG (reference sequence). The CDR3 coding sequence is TGTGCCTGGATCCCTGCGGGACAGGGGCACACTGAAGCTTTCTTT. Amino acid sequence: CAWIPAGQGHTEAFF.

This chain links TRBV10-3 with TRBJ2-5; D perhaps matches TRBD2 (6 bases). V shed 1 base and J shed 1 base, with 13 bases lying between them. Per germline, CDR1 ENHRY and CDR2 SYGVKD. The CDR3 has 16 amino acids. CDR3 nucleotide sequence: TGTGCCATCAGTGAGTATCGGCTAGCGTCCCAAGAGACCCAGTACTTC. Protein sequence: CAISEYRLASQETQYF.

The chain combines TRBV7-9 with TRBJ2-1, with 9 bases lining up with TRBD1. Germline V gene data show CDR1 as SEHNR and CDR2 as FQNEAQ (reference sequence). There are 13 residues in the CDR3. The junction had 5 bases not matched to a gene; V was cut back by 6 bases and J by 8 bases. The CDR3 DNA sequence: TGTGCCAGCAGGGGACAGGGTTTCGATGAGCAGTTCTTC. Translating gives CASRGQGFDEQFF.

About this clone: Other nucleotide sequences in the sample specify the same CDR3. J is TRBJ1-1 and V is TRBV28; 7 positions match TRBD1. This CDR3 region has 12 residues. The germline gives CDR1 MDHEN, CDR2 SYDVKM. The trim removed 6 bases at V and 7 bases at J, leaving 5 bases unmatched. The CDR3, as DNA: TGTGCCAGCAGCCGGGACAGATATGAAGCTTTCTTT. This codes for CASSRDRYEAFF.

The chain carries TRBV19 and TRBJ2-5, with D tentatively TRBD1 or TRBD2 (5 bases each). The CDR3 length is 15 residues. Trimming shortened V by 3 bases and J by 5 bases, and 16 bases separated the two germline ends. Per germline, CDR1 LNHDA and CDR2 SQIVND (reference sequence). DNA for the CDR3: TGTGCCAGTAGTATCGGGCAGGGTAGAGGGGAGACCCAGTACTTC. It encodes CASSIGQGRGETQYF. Drawing the rest from reference TRBV19 and TRBJ2-5, the complete variable domain is DGGITQSPKYLFRKEGQNVTLSCEQNLNHDAMYWYRQDPGQGLRLIYYSQIVNDFQKGDIAEGYSVSREKKESFPLTVTSAQKNPTAFYLCASSIGQGRGETQYFGPGTRLLVL.